The TCR beta chain described here comes from a study of shared clonotypes between healthy human individuals. Whole-study context: Donor composition was a couple of women and a few men, aged 18 to 49.

From germline, CDR1 is SNHLY and CDR2 FYNNEI. V was shortened by 4 bases and J by 4 bases, with 8 bases between the two germline ends. CDR3 length: 12 residues. Turning to this clone: Within the sample, other DNA sequences also encode this same CDR3.

Per the original data handling: ImmunoSEQ supplied junction-only sequences lacking quality scores, so filtering was different. TCRdb's table, derived via immunoSEQ multiplex PCR, lists solely in-frame clones and lacks some. V and J calls and clone size come straight from that table; D and trimming were deduced from the DNA. The sample contains 950,000 to 1,100,000 clones, roughly 80% of which appear only once. The receptor was derived from a man aged 18 to 29 in good health. Sequenced: memory CD4+ T cells sorted from blood. The subset is: CD45RA-negative fraction. The rearrangement joins TRBV2 to TRBJ2-7; a weak D match, TRBD2 (5 bases). CDR3 sequence (DNA): TGTGCCAGCAGTGTTCGGGGTTACGAGCAGTACTTC. The encoded protein is CASSVRGYEQYF. Full variable domain (remainder filled in from reference TRBV2 and TRBJ2-7): EPEVTQTPSHQVTQMGQEVILRCVPISNHLYFYWYRQILGQKVEFLVSFYNNEISEKSEIFDDQFSVERPDGSNFTLKIRSTKLEDSAMYFCASSVRGYEQYFGPGTRLTVT.